Sequencing of this T cell receptor (beta chain) was carried out in a study of CD8+ T cells in alopecia areata. Sample treatment: oral pan-JAK inhibitor, 5-10 mg twice daily. RNA was isolated and reverse transcribed to cDNA, the sequencing template. The assay was immunoSEQ multiplex PCR, and TCRdb's table has in-frame clones only and misses some. Among about 140,000 clones, approximately 85% were seen once, and the ten largest hold around 25%. The sequence was collected from a human donor with alopecia areata. The specimen was CD8+ T cells sorted from blood, collected at week 4, from a patient treated with tofacitinib.

The CDR3 DNA follows: TGCAGCGTCTTCAGGCGGGGCGAGAACGAGCAGTACTTC. Amino acids: CSVFRRGENEQYF. The V call is TRBV29-1, the J call TRBJ2-7; D possibly corresponds to TRBD2 (6 bases). The CDR3 consists of 13 residues. With 6 bases removed from V and 5 bases from J, the gap between germline ends came to 17 bases. The germline V gene encodes CDR1 SQVTM and CDR2 ANQGSEA.